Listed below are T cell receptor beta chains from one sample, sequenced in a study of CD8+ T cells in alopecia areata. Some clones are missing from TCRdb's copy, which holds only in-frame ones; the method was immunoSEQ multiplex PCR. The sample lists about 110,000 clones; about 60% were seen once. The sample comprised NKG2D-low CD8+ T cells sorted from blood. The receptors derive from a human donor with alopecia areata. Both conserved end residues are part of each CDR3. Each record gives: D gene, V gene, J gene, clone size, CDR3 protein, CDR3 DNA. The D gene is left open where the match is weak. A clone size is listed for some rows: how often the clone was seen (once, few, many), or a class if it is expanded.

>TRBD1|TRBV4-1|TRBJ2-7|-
CASSPTAGGVYEQYF
TGCGCCAGCAGCCCGACAGCAGGGGGAGTCTACGAGCAGTACTTC
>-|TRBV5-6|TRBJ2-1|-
CASSLSRGPPNEQFF
TGTGCCAGCAGCTTGTCCAGAGGCCCCCCCAATGAGCAGTTCTTC
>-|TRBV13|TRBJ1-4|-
CASSSGTRLLATNEKLFF
TGTGCCAGCAGCTCCGGGACACGCCTGTTAGCAACTAATGAAAAACTGTTTTTT
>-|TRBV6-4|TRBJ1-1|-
CASTSAPPWGNTEAFF
TGTGCCAGCACTTCGGCACCACCCTGGGGGAACACTGAAGCTTTCTTT
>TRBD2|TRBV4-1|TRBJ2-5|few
CASSQDLSGGTETQYF
TGCGCCAGCAGCCAAGACCTCAGCGGGGGGACCGAGACCCAGTACTTC
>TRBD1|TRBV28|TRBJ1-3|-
CASSLSGQTGNTIYF
TGTGCCAGCAGTTTGTCGGGACAGACTGGAAACACCATATATTTT
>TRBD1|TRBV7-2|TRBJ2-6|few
CASRTGTGVSGANVLTF
TGTGCCAGCAGAACCGGGACAGGTGTCTCTGGGGCCAACGTCCTGACTTTC
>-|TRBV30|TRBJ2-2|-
CAWTWQGRIRGGELFF
TGTGCCTGGACTTGGCAGGGTCGAATCAGAGGCGGGGAGCTGTTTTTT
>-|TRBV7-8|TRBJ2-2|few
CASSLGGNTGELFF
TGTGCCAGCAGCTTAGGTGGGAACACCGGGGAGCTGTTTTTT
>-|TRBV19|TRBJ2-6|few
CASRNIPGANVLTF
TGTGCCAGTAGAAACATCCCTGGGGCCAACGTCCTGACTTTC
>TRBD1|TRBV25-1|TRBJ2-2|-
CASSDWDRNTGELFF
TGTGCCAGCAGTGATTGGGACAGGAACACCGGGGAGCTGTTTTTT
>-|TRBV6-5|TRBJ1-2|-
CASSYGRGKGYTF
TGTGCCAGCAGTTACGGCAGGGGCAAGGGCTACACCTTC
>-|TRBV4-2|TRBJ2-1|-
CASSQGTNEQFF
TGTGCCAGCAGCCAAGGTACAAATGAGCAGTTCTTC
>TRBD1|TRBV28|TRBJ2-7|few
CASSGGQGSYEQYF
TGTGCCAGCAGTGGGGGACAGGGATCCTACGAGCAGTACTTC
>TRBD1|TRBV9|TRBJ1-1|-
CASKGAGGTEAFF
TGTGCCAGCAAAGGGGCAGGGGGGACTGAAGCTTTCTTT
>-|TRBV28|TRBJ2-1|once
CASSVMAYNEQFF
TGTGCCAGCTCGGTGATGGCCTACAATGAGCAGTTCTTC
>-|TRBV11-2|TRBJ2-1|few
CASSPSEGSSYNEQFF
TGTGCCAGCAGCCCATCAGAGGGGAGCTCCTACAATGAGCAGTTCTTC
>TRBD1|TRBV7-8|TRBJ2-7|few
CASSPRTGGYEQYF
TGTGCCAGCAGCCCACGGACAGGCGGCTACGAGCAGTACTTC
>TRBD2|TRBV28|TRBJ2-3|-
CASSLRPREGLDTQYF
TGTGCCAGCAGTTTACGTCCGCGGGAGGGCCTAGATACGCAGTATTTT
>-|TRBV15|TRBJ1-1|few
CATSRAASGPEAFF
TGTGCCACCAGCAGAGCCGCCTCAGGGCCTGAAGCTTTCTTT
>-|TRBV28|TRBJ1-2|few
CASSFRGPGYTF
TGTGCCAGCAGTTTCCGGGGGCCTGGCTACACCTTC
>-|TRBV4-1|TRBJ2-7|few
CASSQGLATSYEQYF
TGCGCCAGCAGCCAAGGTCTAGCGACCTCCTACGAGCAGTACTTC
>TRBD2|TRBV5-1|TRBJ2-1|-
CASSPRSSGSYNEQFF
TGCGCCAGCAGCCCACGTTCTAGCGGGAGTTACAATGAGCAGTTCTTC
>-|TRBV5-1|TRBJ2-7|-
CASSLVAAEQYF
TGCGCCAGCAGCTTGGTTGCGGCGGAGCAGTACTTC
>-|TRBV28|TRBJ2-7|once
CASSFLPGTRTTYEQYF
TGTGCCAGCAGTTTCCTCCCCGGGACTCGAACCACCTACGAGCAGTACTTC
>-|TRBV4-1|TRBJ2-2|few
CASSPGPLAGELFF
TGCGCCAGCAGCCCCGGCCCGCTTGCCGGGGAGCTGTTTTTT
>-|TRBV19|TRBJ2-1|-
CASSPLPLPTAPSSYNEQFF
TGTGCCAGTAGTCCCCTCCCTCTCCCCACGGCTCCGAGCTCCTACAATGAGCAGTTCTTC
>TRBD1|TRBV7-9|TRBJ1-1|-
CASSSPDRDETEAFF
TGTGCCAGCAGCTCCCCGGACAGGGATGAAACTGAAGCTTTCTTT
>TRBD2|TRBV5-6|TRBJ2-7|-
CASSFGTITHEQYF
TGTGCCAGCAGCTTTGGGACTATTACCCACGAGCAGTACTTC
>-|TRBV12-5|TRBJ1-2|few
CASDQDSIYGYTF
TGTGCTAGTGACCAGGACTCAATCTATGGCTACACCTTC
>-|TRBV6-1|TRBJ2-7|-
CASSDSPGNEQYF
TGTGCCAGCAGTGACTCCCCAGGGAACGAGCAGTACTTC
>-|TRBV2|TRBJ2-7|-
CASSEALWAAYEQYF
TGTGCCAGCAGTGAAGCGCTTTGGGCGGCCTACGAGCAGTACTTC
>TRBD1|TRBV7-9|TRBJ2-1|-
CASLTGGEEQFF
TGTGCCAGCCTCACAGGGGGAGAGGAGCAGTTCTTC
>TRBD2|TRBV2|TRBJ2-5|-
CASSEFKRESTYF
TGTGCCAGCAGTGAATTCAAGCGGGAGTCAACCTACTTC
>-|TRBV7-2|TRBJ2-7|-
CASSYQTITYEQYF
TGTGCCAGCAGCTACCAGACAATCACCTACGAGCAGTACTTC
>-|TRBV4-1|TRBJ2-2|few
CASSQGLWAALGTGELFF
TGCGCCAGCAGCCAAGGCCTCTGGGCGGCTCTTGGCACCGGGGAGCTGTTTTTT
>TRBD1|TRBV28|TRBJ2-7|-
CASRNRDSYPYEQYF
TGTGCCAGCAGAAACAGGGACAGCTACCCCTACGAGCAGTACTTC
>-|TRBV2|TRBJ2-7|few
CASSEVQGGQYF
TGTGCCAGCAGTGAAGTGCAGGGGGGTCAGTACTTC
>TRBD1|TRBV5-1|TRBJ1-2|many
CASSTLTGGTGGYTF
TGCGCCAGCAGCACCCTGACAGGGGGTACGGGAGGCTACACCTTC
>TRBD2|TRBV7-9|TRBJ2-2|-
CASSPRTSGNTGELFF
TGTGCCAGCAGCCCGCGGACTAGCGGGAACACCGGGGAGCTGTTTTTT
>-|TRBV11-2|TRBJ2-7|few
CASSLTPYEQYF
TGTGCCAGCAGCTTAACTCCCTACGAGCAGTACTTC
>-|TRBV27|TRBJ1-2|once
CASSTLQEGKGGYTF
TGTGCCAGCAGTACCTTACAGGAGGGGAAAGGAGGCTACACCTTC
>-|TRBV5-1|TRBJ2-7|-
CASSWYKGEASYEQYF
TGCGCCAGCAGCTGGTACAAGGGGGAGGCCTCCTACGAGCAGTACTTC
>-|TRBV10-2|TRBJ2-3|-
CASSVGGAAADTQYF
TGCGCCAGCAGTGTTGGGGGAGCCGCGGCAGATACGCAGTATTTT
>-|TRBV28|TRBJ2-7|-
CASSSQVYEQYF
TGTGCCAGCAGTTCCCAGGTCTACGAGCAGTACTTC
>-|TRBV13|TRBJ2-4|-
CASSSRGLAKNIQYF
TGTGCCAGCAGCTCTAGGGGACTCGCCAAAAACATTCAGTACTTC
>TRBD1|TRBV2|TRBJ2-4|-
CASSEEDRLFTKNIQYF
TGTGCCAGCAGTGAAGAGGACAGGCTATTCACCAAAAACATTCAGTACTTC
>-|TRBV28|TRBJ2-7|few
CASSLNRVGEQYF
TGTGCCAGCAGTTTAAACAGGGTGGGAGAGCAGTACTTC
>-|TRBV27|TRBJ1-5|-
CASAPTGYQPQHF
TGTGCCAGCGCCCCCACGGGGTATCAGCCCCAGCATTTT
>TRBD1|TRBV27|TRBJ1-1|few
CASRLGTGGNTEAFF
TGTGCCAGCAGATTGGGGACAGGGGGGAACACTGAAGCTTTCTTT
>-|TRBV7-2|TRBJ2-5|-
CASSTGKWAETQYF
TGTGCCAGCAGCACAGGAAAGTGGGCGGAGACCCAGTACTTC
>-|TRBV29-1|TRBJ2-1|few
CSAERRDNEQFF
TGCAGCGCCGAGAGGCGGGACAATGAGCAGTTCTTC
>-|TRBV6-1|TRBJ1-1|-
CASSEEESRTEAFF
TGTGCCAGCAGTGAGGAGGAGTCGCGTACTGAAGCTTTCTTT
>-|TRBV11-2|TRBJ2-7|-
CASSLEAFPTYEQYF
TGTGCCAGCAGCTTAGAAGCTTTCCCTACCTACGAGCAGTACTTC
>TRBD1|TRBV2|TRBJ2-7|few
CASSRRQGAYEQYF
TGTGCCAGCAGTAGAAGACAGGGGGCCTACGAGCAGTACTTC
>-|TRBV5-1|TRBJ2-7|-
CASSQFALGSSYEQYF
TGCGCCAGCAGCCAATTCGCTTTGGGGAGCTCCTACGAGCAGTACTTC
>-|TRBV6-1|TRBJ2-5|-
CASSGQLGWSETQYF
TGTGCCAGCAGTGGACAACTGGGATGGAGTGAGACCCAGTACTTC
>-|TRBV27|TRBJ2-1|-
CASSHRTDNEQFF
TGTGCCAGCAGCCATCGGACAGACAATGAGCAGTTCTTC
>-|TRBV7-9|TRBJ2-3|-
CAFREQPSTDTQYF
TGTGCCTTTCGGGAACAGCCTAGCACAGATACGCAGTATTTT
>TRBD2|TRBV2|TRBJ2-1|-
CATQERGNEQFF
TGTGCCACCCAGGAGCGGGGCAATGAGCAGTTCTTC